This entry describes one T cell receptor beta chain. The antigen is undetermined. The source of the sample is a study of cytomegalovirus exposure and HLA in healthy donors. Overall study context: Tens of millions of unique TCRs, all from HLA-typed donors, were included in an early release of the data. Study-wide points: As a later analysis showed, several of the most significant clusters appeared to be linked to common viral pathogens.

Germline-derived CDR1 and CDR2 are MNHEY and SMNVEV (reference sequence). After removal of 5 bases from V and 3 bases from J, the junction contained 7 bases not matched to a gene. The CDR3 spans 15 residues. Primers for the PCR totalled 60 Vbeta and 13 Jbeta. Original methodology: A later analysis counted 65 million to 80 million unique TCR beta chains, some 11 million shared. The method was immunoSEQ multiplex PCR; TCRdb's version includes in-frame clones alone and lacks a portion of them. V and J calls and clone size follow that table, whereas D and trimming were derived from the DNA. The sample lists 150,000 or so clones, 80% to 90% occurring once.

The specimen sequenced was PBMCs. The chain couples TRBV27 to TRBJ1-1, with 9 bases identical to TRBD1. The TCR originated in a young woman in good health and CMV-seropositive. CDR3 sequence reads: CASSHTGGADTEAFF. CDR3 nucleotides: TGTGCCAGCAGTCATACAGGGGGCGCGGACACTGAAGCTTTCTTT.